Presented here are 18 T cell receptor beta chains from one specimen sequenced in a study of blood T cell repertoires in COVID-19. The table came from immunoSEQ multiplex PCR; TCRdb's copy has only in-frame clones and leaves some out. The table lists some 230,000 clones, roughly 79% of them singletons, with 15% in the top ten. Input material: PBMCs or T cells enriched from blood (not recorded which). Every receptor here comes from a middle-aged man who had recovered from COVID-19.

The rearrangement joins TRBV5-4 to TRBJ1-2, with D perhaps matching TRBD1 (6 bases). The V and J ends lost 4 bases and 4 bases respectively, with 23 bases between them. CDR1 and CDR2 (germline): SGHNT, YYREEE (reference sequence). The CDR3 sequence is 17 residues long. This chain's CDR3 is CASSLWGGHEAFYGYTF. Here the CDR3 DNA reads TGTGCCAGCAGCCTTTGGGGGGGACACGAAGCGTTCTATGGCTACACCTTC.

The CDR3 nucleotides are TGTGCCAGCTCCCGACAGGGTGAAGCTTTCTTT. It codes for CASSRQGEAFF. The chain couples TRBV18 to TRBJ1-1; the match to TRBD1 covers 7 bases. V gave up 6 bases and J gave up 7 bases; unmatched junction bases: 2. This CDR3 is built from 11 residues. Germline V gives CDR1 KGHSH, CDR2 LQKENI.

CDR3 amino acids: CASSQVEGATAYGYTF. The CDR3 nucleotides read TGCGCCAGCAGCCAAGTCGAGGGGGCGACGGCCTATGGCTACACCTTC. This chain connects TRBV4-1 to TRBJ1-2, with TRBD1 matching 7 bases. Germline-derived CDR1 and CDR2 are MGHRA and YSYEKL. CDR3 length: 16 amino acids. Trimming removed 1 base from V and 4 bases from J; junction bases left unmatched: 9.

The chain carries TRBV11-2 and TRBJ1-3, with D unresolved. CDR1 is SGHAT, CDR2 FQNNGV, per germline. V lost 1 base, J lost 0 bases, and 10 bases lay in between. There are 16 residues in the CDR3. This CDR3 reads CASSLGEGYSGNTIYF. Written as DNA, the CDR3 is TGTGCCAGCAGCTTAGGTGAGGGATACTCTGGAAACACCATATATTTT. Complete variable domain (other parts from reference TRBV11-2 and TRBJ1-3): EAGVAQSPRYKIIEKRQSVAFWCNPISGHATLYWYQQILGQGPKLLIQFQNNGVVDDSQLPKDRFSAERLKGVDSTLKIQPAKLEDSAVYLCASSLGEGYSGNTIYFGEGSWLTVV.

The chain is built from TRBV11-1 and TRBJ2-7, with 9 bases that match TRBD2. The CDR3 consists of 16 residues. Germline CDR1 reads SGHAT; CDR2 reads FQDESV (reference sequence). The junction had 7 bases not matched to a gene; V was cut back by 4 bases and J by 0 bases. In DNA form, the CDR3 reads TGTGCCAGCAGCTCTGCTGGCGGGAGGGACTCCTACGAGCAGTACTTC. Protein: CASSSAGGRDSYEQYF.

The rearrangement joins TRBV28 to TRBJ2-1; 7 nucleotides match TRBD1. The length of the CDR3 is 15 residues. J gave up 0 bases and V 6 bases, and 5 bases lay outside the gene matches. Looked up from germline, CDR1 is MDHEN and CDR2 is SYDVKM. CDR3 region: CASRHRDSSYNEQFF. The CDR3 DNA is TGTGCCAGCAGGCACCGGGACAGCTCCTACAATGAGCAGTTCTTC.

This clone is a singleton in its sample. V usage is TRBV30 and J usage is TRBJ1-6; TRBD1 might be the D (6 bases). Germline V gives CDR1 GTSNPN, CDR2 SVGIG (reference sequence). The CDR3 totals 15 residues. Trimming removed 4 bases at V and 7 bases at J, with 17 bases between. This CDR3 is CAWTLSTGWNSPLHF. CDR3 nucleotide sequence: TGTGCCTGGACTCTTTCCACAGGGTGGAATTCACCCCTCCACTTT.

The chain couples TRBV9 to TRBJ2-7; 8 bases agree with TRBD2. Unmatched junction bases numbered 8, after V lost 3 bases and J lost 9 bases. CDR1 and CDR2 from the germline V gene are SGDLS and YYNGEE. There are 13 residues in the CDR3. The DNA for the CDR3 is TGTGCCAGCAGCGCCGGGACTAGTGTGGTGCAGTACTTC. It encodes CASSAGTSVVQYF.

The genes are TRBV23-1 and TRBJ2-7, with 7 bases fitting TRBD1. TRBV23-1 is an ORF for which the function is uncertain. V was clipped by 2 bases and J by 1 base; unmatched bases: 11. The CDR3 totals 17 residues. The CDR3 here is CASSQGFTGVGSYEQYF. CDR3 nucleotides: TGCGCCAGCAGTCAAGGATTTACAGGGGTAGGGTCCTACGAGCAGTACTTC.

This chain connects TRBV4-1 to TRBJ1-2; a weak D match, TRBD1 (6 bases). CDR1 and CDR2 (germline): MGHRA, YSYEKL. The CDR3 contains 15 residues. Between the trimmed V and J ends, which lost 0 bases and 5 bases, there was a span of 13 bases. The CDR3 coding sequence is TGCGCCAGCAGCCAAGACAACCCAGGGGCGTATGGCTACACCTTC. It specifies CASSQDNPGAYGYTF.

The J gene is TRBJ2-7, the V gene TRBV5-1, with D possibly TRBD2 on 6 matching bases. This CDR3 is built from 18 residues. Germline CDR1 reads SGHRS; CDR2 reads YFSETQ. V dropped 3 bases and J dropped 0 bases, with 22 bases sitting between them. The CDR3 here is CASSWPLLSGSSSYEQYF. CDR3 in DNA: TGCGCCAGCAGCTGGCCCTTGCTGAGCGGGTCTAGCTCCTACGAGCAGTACTTC. The full variable domain, completed using reference TRBV5-1 and TRBJ2-7, is KAGVTQTPRYLIKTRGQQVTLSCSPISGHRSVSWYQQTPGQGLQFLFEYFSETQRNKGNFPGRFSGRQFSNSRSEMNVSTLELGDSALYLCASSWPLLSGSSSYEQYFGPGTRLTVT.

The CDR3, as DNA: TGTGCCAGCAGTCAGGGGGGAGAGCAGTACTTC. Protein product: CASSQGGEQYF. V usage is TRBV27 and J usage is TRBJ2-7; TRBD1 might be the D (7 bases). CDR1 and CDR2 from the germline V gene are MNHEY and SMNVEV (reference sequence). The CDR3 covers 11 residues. Trimming took 5 bases from V and 7 from J, leaving 9 bases between them.

The rearrangement links TRBV29-1 to TRBJ1-2; D is uncertain. Deletions cut 4 bases from V and 2 bases from J, with 8 bases between. Germline lookup yields CDR1 SQVTM and CDR2 ANQGSEA. This CDR3 region has 12 residues. The CDR3 protein is CSVGSRNYGYTF. The CDR3 nucleotides read TGCAGCGTTGGTTCCCGGAACTATGGCTACACCTTC.

V gene TRBV27 combines with J gene TRBJ2-7; the match to TRBD2 covers 16 bases. Trimming removed 10 bases from V and 3 bases from J; junction bases left unmatched: 9. The CDR3 runs to 16 residues. Germline CDR1 reads MNHEY; CDR2 reads SMNVEV (reference sequence). The CDR3 DNA follows: TGTGCCACCTCCCCGGGACTAGCGGGAGGGAGCTACGAGCAGTACTTC. It codes for CATSPGLAGGSYEQYF.

The chain couples TRBV6-6 to TRBJ2-3; 11 bases match TRBD2. The CDR3 runs 16 residues. Germline CDR1 is MNHNY and CDR2 is SVGAGI (reference sequence). Losses at the gene ends were 6 bases for V and 5 bases for J; bases not matched to a gene: 10. The CDR3 loop is CASRKLAGAPLDTQYF. The DNA of the CDR3 is TGTGCCAGCAGAAAACTAGCGGGAGCTCCCCTAGATACGCAGTATTTT.

The chain links TRBV18 to TRBJ1-1; D remains unclear. In germline, CDR1 is KGHSH, CDR2 LQKENI. The V end was cut by 6 bases, the J end by 4 bases, with 21 bases between. The CDR3 runs to 16 residues. The CDR3: CASSPLAGGEGTEAFF. CDR3 sequence (DNA): TGTGCCAGCTCTCCTCTAGCGGGCGGCGAAGGCACTGAAGCTTTCTTT.

The chain uses TRBV9 and TRBJ1-1; D uncertain. V shed 3 bases and J shed 0 bases, with 15 bases lying between them. The CDR3 is 16 amino acids. The germline gives CDR1 SGDLS, CDR2 YYNGEE. DNA for the CDR3: TGTGCCAGCAGCGGACTGAAAGGATCTTTGAACACTGAAGCTTTCTTT. This encodes CASSGLKGSLNTEAFF. Filled out from reference TRBV9 and TRBJ1-1, the complete variable domain reads DSGVTQTPKHLITATGQRVTLRCSPRSGDLSVYWYQQSLDQGLQFLIQYYNGEERAKGNILERFSAQQFPDLHSELNLSSLELGDSALYFCASSGLKGSLNTEAFFGQGTRLTVV.

The sample holds one count of this clone. The gene calls are TRBV4-2 and TRBJ1-4; the D gene is possibly TRBD1 (5 bases). The CDR3 totals 15 residues. V was cut by 0 bases and J by 5 bases, with 10 bases left in between. Germline loops: CDR1 LGHNA, CDR2 YNFKEQ. In DNA, the CDR3 is TGTGCCAGCAGCCAAGATCGAAGGGGCAATGAAAAACTGTTTTTT. Encoded protein: CASSQDRRGNEKLFF.